One T cell receptor beta chain is described in this entry. Antigen: not known. Looked up from germline, CDR1 is LNHDA and CDR2 is SQIVND (reference sequence). Trimming at V came to 7 bases and at J to 5 bases, leaving 4 bases not matched to a gene. This CDR3 is 14 amino acids long. The data are from a study of shared clonotypes between healthy human individuals. Turning to the study itself: A couple of women and three men aged 18 to 49 made up the donors.

Data came from immunoSEQ multiplex PCR; TCRdb stores just in-frame clones and leaves some out. The sample has about 380,000 clones, 90% to 97% seen once. Study-wide results and caveats: Naive subsets generally had larger estimated richness than memory subsets. Sorted-subset sequencing was shown by rarefaction to be incomplete despite large depth.

The chain has TRBV19 and TRBJ1-4, with 10 bases lining up with TRBD1. Sequencing used memory CD8+ T cells sorted from blood. Sample subset: CD45RO+ cells pooled with CCR7-negative TemRA cells. The origin of this receptor is a man aged 25 to 45 in good health. CDR3 protein: CASKGQGPNEKLFF. The CDR3, as DNA: TGTGCCAGTAAGGGACAGGGGCCGAATGAAAAACTGTTTTTT.